This T cell receptor beta chain is from a study of regulatory T cells in long-lasting Graves disease. Time point meaning: newly diagnosed GD, antithyroid drugs for less than 3 months. Generation of the TCR library employed RNA extracted from PBMCs. Sequencing libraries for TCR beta were prepared with iRepertoire HTBI primers and Arm-PCR of CDR3 regions. MiXCR, applied by TCRdb to the multiplex PCR reads, yields one record per CDR3 protein. The sample has about 460,000 distinct CDR3 sequences, 14% seen once. This sample was shared with a second study, whose subject was T cells in Graves' hyperthyroidism and ophthalmopathy. Turning to that study: Using 13 V-J features, a model discriminated ophthalmopathy from stable hyperthyroidism.

The sequence was obtained from a woman aged 45-59 years with Graves disease. The specimen was peripheral blood mononuclear cells (PBMCs), collected at new diagnosis, from a patient treated with antithyroid drugs.

CDR3 in amino acids: CASSQRTSGSSEQYF. In DNA form, the CDR3 reads TGTGCCAGCAGCCAAAGGACTAGCGGGAGCAGCGAGCAGTACTTC. The chain links TRBV4-2 to TRBJ2-7, with 13 bases aligning to TRBD2. The CDR3 loop spans 15 amino acids. V lost 2 bases, J lost 6 bases, and 4 bases stayed unmatched. Germline V gene lookup returns CDR1 LGHNA and CDR2 YNFKEQ.